This T cell receptor (beta chain) was captured in a study of sequential checkpoint blockade in melanoma (dated by TCRdb to between 2018 and 2021). Background on the whole study: Patients were randomized 1:1 to first-line nivolumab followed by ipilimumab (arm A) or ipilimumab followed by nivolumab (arm B). Maintenance nivolumab came after both trial sequences. What the authors observed across the whole study: Validation of the response-prediction model combining TCR metrics and mutation burden is needed in larger, independent patient cohorts.

TCRbeta CDR3 regions were immunosequenced from genomic DNA with the immunoSEQ Assay. Before high-throughput sequencing, the genomic DNA was amplified using bias-controlled multiplex PCR. The paper's data handling went like this. To quantify the absolute abundance of each unique TCRbeta CDR3 region, the sequences were collapsed and filtered. Clonality was defined as 1 minus Pielou's evenness and was calculated using productive rearrangements only. Clones with significantly greater frequencies in on-treatment versus baseline samples were identified using a previously published method. In its TCRdb copy, this immuneACCESS table keeps in-frame sequences only and misses some clones. Where compared with another copy, unresolved V genes explain less than half of these, and the others have no known cause. D and trimming were read from the DNA, whereas the V and J calls and clone size are those reported in that table. In all, the sample holds about 18,000 clones, and roughly 53% of those were seen once. Of the sample, approximately 16% is held by the ten largest clones.

With respect to this clone: Its target antigen remains unknown. No base quality values were provided; no much bigger clone lies one nucleotide off.

The sample's treatment or condition label is to be understood as: randomized to nivolumab then ipilimumab (arm A) or the reverse (arm B). None of the trial patients had been given prior DNA-damaging chemotherapy. Live CD3+CD8+ cells negative for CD19 and CD56 were sorted from thawed PBMCs on a FACS Aria II flow cytometer. CheckMate 064, a randomized, open-label phase II trial of sequential checkpoint blockade, was the source of the samples, all of which came from patients with melanoma. Leukapheresis was used to collect peripheral blood mononuclear cells, which were then purified with Ficoll-Paque and frozen in human serum with 10% DMSO. Immediately after sorting, the purity of the sorted blood CD3+CD8+ cells was confirmed to be >98%, and DNA was then extracted. From the germline V gene, CDR1 is MNHEY and CDR2 is SVGAGI. V lost 5 bases and J lost 2 bases; the stretch between them is 10 bases long. Including the terminal cysteine and phenylalanine, the CDR3 comprises 14 residues. Only the CDR3 DNA stays, 42 bases, in frame from base 1.

The sequence was obtained from a human donor with melanoma. The chain is made from TRBV6-5 and TRBJ1-5; no D segment can be confidently identified. Sequencing was performed on CD8+ T cells sorted from blood (inferred from file names), taken from a patient given nivolumab and ipilimumab in sequence. The CDR3 corresponds to CASSEMVGNQPQHF. The DNA is as follows: TGTGCCAGCAGTGAAATGGTAGGCAATCAGCCCCAGCATTTT.